The table lists the clone carrying this TCR beta chain with many counts. The CDR3 consists of 14 residues. Per germline, CDR1 SGDLS and CDR2 YYNGEE. Trimming took 6 bases from V and 1 from J; bases not matched to a gene: 6. These data belong to a study of CD8 T cells in ankylosing spondylitis. TCRdb independently ran MiXCR on the 5' RACE reads; one entry per CDR3 protein. The sample consists of 40,000 or so distinct CDR3 sequences, around 2.8% of them appearing once. Sequenced sample: blood, either unsorted or a sorted T cell fraction (not recorded which). The genes are TRBV9 and TRBJ1-1; 7 nucleotides agree with TRBD1. The source of this sequence is a male donor with ankylosing spondylitis or in good health (not recorded which). DNA of the CDR3: TGTGCCAGCAACGAAGGACAGGAGAACACTGAAGCTTTCTTT. It codes for CASNEGQENTEAFF.